This T cell receptor (beta chain) derives from a study of CD8 T cells in ankylosing spondylitis. Overall study findings and caveats: Ankylosing spondylitis blood appeared to carry a characteristic TCR beta motif of roughly 8 highly homologous variants.

Regarding this clonotype: Its target is unknown.

Germline values: CDR1 MNHNS, CDR2 SASEGT. This CDR3 is built from 15 residues. The germline V and J ends were trimmed by 1 base and 4 bases, with 10 bases remaining between them. Each CDR3 protein gets one entry after TCRdb re-called the 5' RACE reads with MiXCR. This repertoire shows about 360,000 distinct CDR3 sequences, around 20% found once; its top ten account for about an eighth. Sequenced: blood, either unsorted or a sorted T cell fraction (not recorded which). This chain uses TRBV6-1 with TRBJ1-4; D not certain. This clonotype was obtained from a male donor with ankylosing spondylitis or in good health (not recorded which). CDR3 nucleotides: TGTGCCAGCAGTGAAGACGACATCGGTAATGAAAAACTGTTTTTT. It is translated as CASSEDDIGNEKLFF.